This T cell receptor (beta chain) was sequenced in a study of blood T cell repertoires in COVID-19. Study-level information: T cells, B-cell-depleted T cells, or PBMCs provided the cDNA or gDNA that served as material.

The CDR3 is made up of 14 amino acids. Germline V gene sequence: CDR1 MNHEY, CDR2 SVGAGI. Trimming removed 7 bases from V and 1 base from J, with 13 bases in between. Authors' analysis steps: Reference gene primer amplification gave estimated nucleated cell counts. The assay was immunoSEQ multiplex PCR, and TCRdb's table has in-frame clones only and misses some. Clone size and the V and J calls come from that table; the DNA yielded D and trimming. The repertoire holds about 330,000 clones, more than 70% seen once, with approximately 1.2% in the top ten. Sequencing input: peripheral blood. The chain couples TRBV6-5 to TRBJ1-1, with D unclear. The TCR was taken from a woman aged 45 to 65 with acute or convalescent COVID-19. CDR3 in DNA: TGTGCCAGCAATACCCAAGGAGGGAACACTGAAGCTTTCTTT. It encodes CASNTQGGNTEAFF.